These 16 T cell receptor beta chains share one sample of origin, sequenced in a study of blood T cells in healthy people across ages. A sample-barcoded 5' primer and a J-beta primer mix were used in a second PCR of about 7 to 12 cycles. TCRdb used MiXCR to reprocess the 5' RACE reads, holding one entry per CDR3 protein. The sample lists about 1.4 million distinct CDR3 sequences; approximately 59% were seen once. The sequenced material came from blood. The source is a man aged 18 to 30 in good health.

V usage is TRBV7-9 and J usage is TRBJ2-1; a possible D gene is TRBD2 (5 bases). The CDR3 contains 11 residues. The V gene lost 11 bases and the J gene lost 10 bases, with 15 bases spanning the gap. Germline values: CDR1 SEHNR, CDR2 FQNEAQ (reference sequence). The CDR3 reads CAGRLASEQFF. CDR3 DNA: TGTGCCGGGCGGCTAGCATCCGAGCAGTTCTTC.

The V and J genes are TRBV6-5 and TRBJ2-3, with TRBD2 matching 9 bases. V was clipped by 0 bases and J by 1 base; unmatched bases: 14. Germline values: CDR1 MNHEY, CDR2 SVGAGI. The CDR3 runs to 20 residues. CDR3: CASSYSGSRGTSRRTDTQYF. The CDR3, as DNA: TGTGCCAGCAGTTACTCGGGGTCCCGAGGGACTAGCAGACGCACAGATACGCAGTATTTT.

The chain carries TRBV5-1 and TRBJ2-1; no firm D call. The CDR3 spans 12 residues. V gave up 5 bases and J gave up 7 bases, with 10 bases separating them. Germline V lookup: CDR1 SGHRS, CDR2 YFSETQ. The CDR3, as DNA: TGCGCCAGCAGTTTCGCTCAAAATGAGCAGTTCTTC. It encodes CASSFAQNEQFF.

The rearrangement links TRBV20-1 to TRBJ2-5; 11 nucleotides align to TRBD2. The V gene's germline CDR1 is DFQATT and CDR2 SNEGSKA (reference sequence). Trimming removed 3 bases from V and 4 bases from J; junction bases left unmatched: 7. This CDR3 is 15 amino acids long. The CDR3 loop reads CSASYGTSGSETQYF. DNA for the CDR3: TGCAGTGCTAGTTACGGGACTAGCGGTTCAGAGACCCAGTACTTC.

This clonotype showed up just a few times. The J gene is TRBJ2-3, the V gene TRBV4-1, with TRBD1 matching over 8 bases. The CDR3 consists of 14 residues. Germline loops: CDR1 MGHRA, CDR2 YSYEKL. With V trimmed by 2 bases and J by 6 bases, 4 bases remained unmatched. The CDR3 reads CASSQQGALDTQYF. CDR3 DNA sequence: TGCGCCAGCAGCCAACAGGGGGCACTTGATACGCAGTATTTT.

The genes are TRBV25-1 and TRBJ2-7; 12 bases fit TRBD2. Trimming took 4 bases from V and 6 from J; bases not matched to a gene: 7. The germline CDR1 and CDR2 sequences are MGHDK and SYGVNS. The CDR3 contains 15 residues. CDR3 protein: CASSGRTSGIAEQYF. The DNA for the CDR3 is TGTGCCAGCAGTGGGAGGACTAGCGGGATAGCCGAGCAGTACTTC.

The V gene is TRBV3-1, the J gene TRBJ1-1, with D hard to call. Deletions cut 3 bases from V and 3 bases from J, with 14 bases between. This CDR3 has 15 residues. Per germline, CDR1 LGHDT and CDR2 YNNKEL (reference sequence). The CDR3 protein is CASSQVITGDTEAFF. As DNA, the CDR3 is TGTGCCAGCAGCCAGGTAATAACCGGCGACACTGAAGCTTTCTTT.

This rearrangement joins TRBV4-2 to TRBJ2-2; TRBD2 matches at 8 bases. The V gene end was trimmed by 0 bases and the J gene end by 4 bases; junction bases not matched to a gene: 13. The CDR3 loop spans 19 amino acids. Germline V gene data show CDR1 as LGHNA and CDR2 as YNFKEQ. The CDR3 DNA follows: TGTGCCAGCAGCCAAGAATCTTCGACCGGGACTAGGGGCACCGGGGAGCTGTTTTTT. It is translated as CASSQESSTGTRGTGELFF.

The chain combines TRBV6-2 or TRBV6-3 with TRBJ2-7; D remains ambiguous. The CDR3 is 13 amino acids. Per the germline V gene, CDR1 is MNHEY and CDR2 is SVGEGT. V was trimmed by 5 bases and J by 2 bases, leaving 10 bases between them. CDR3 loop: CASSPPTPYEQYF. The DNA for the CDR3 is TGTGCCAGCAGTCCACCTACTCCCTACGAGCAGTACTTC.

This clonotype was observed once. V and J are TRBV7-6 and TRBJ1-1; no clear D gene. The CDR3 totals 16 residues. Deletions cut 1 base from V and 1 base from J, with 13 bases between. Germline V lookup: CDR1 SGHVS, CDR2 FNYEAQ. The CDR3 DNA reads as TGTGCCAGCAGCTTAGAGACGTGGCAGCCGAACACTGAAGCTTTCTTT. Translated: CASSLETWQPNTEAFF.

This clonotype was detected many times. The V call is TRBV7-2, the J call TRBJ1-2; D gene uncertain. The germline CDR1 and CDR2 sequences are SGHTA and FQGNSA. This CDR3 has 12 amino acids. V was trimmed by 5 bases and J by 7 bases, leaving 11 bases between them. Here the CDR3 reads CASSPDVGGYTF. The CDR3 DNA is TGTGCCAGCAGCCCAGATGTTGGTGGCTACACCTTC.

There are a few counts of this clonotype. J is TRBJ2-5 and V is TRBV7-2, with TRBD2 matching over 11 bases. The CDR3 is 18 amino acids. Germline assignment: CDR1 SGHTA and CDR2 FQGNSA. V gave up 4 bases and J gave up 0 bases; unmatched junction bases: 10. CDR3 region: CASSSALAGAMYQETQYF. DNA for the CDR3: TGTGCCAGCAGCTCGGCACTAGCGGGGGCTATGTACCAAGAGACCCAGTACTTC.

A single count supports this clonotype. J is TRBJ2-7 and V is TRBV6-1; 8 nucleotides align to TRBD1. The CDR3 spans 17 residues. Germline CDR1 is MNHNS and CDR2 is SASEGT. J gave up 7 bases and V 0 bases, and 14 bases lay outside the gene matches. CDR3 sequence reads: CASSEAPQTGVYNEQYF. Written as DNA, the CDR3 is TGTGCCAGCAGTGAAGCTCCACAGACAGGGGTTTACAATGAGCAGTACTTC.

This clonotype has a handful of counts. J is TRBJ1-2 and V is TRBV4-2; D is undetermined. Germline CDR1 and CDR2: LGHNA and YNFKEQ. Between the trimmed V and J ends, which lost 1 base and 6 bases, there was a span of 15 bases. This CDR3 comprises 15 residues. The CDR3 sequence is CASSQGPRETHGYTF. CDR3 DNA sequence: TGTGCCAGCAGCCAAGGCCCCAGAGAAACCCATGGCTACACCTTC.

The chain links TRBV4-2 to TRBJ2-7; 14 bases are a match to TRBD2. Germline CDR1 reads LGHNA; CDR2 reads YNFKEQ. J gave up 3 bases and V 4 bases, and 11 bases lay outside the gene matches. This CDR3 comprises 18 residues. CDR3 sequence: CASSRYQEGLAGGYEQYF. In nucleotides, the CDR3 is TGTGCCAGCAGCCGATACCAAGAAGGACTAGCGGGAGGCTACGAGCAGTACTTC.

This clonotype turned up a few times. This chain links TRBV29-1 with TRBJ1-5, with D possibly matching TRBD1 (6 bases). Per the germline V gene, CDR1 is SQVTM and CDR2 is ANQGSEA. The CDR3 is made up of 13 amino acids. Trimming took off 4 bases at V and 2 bases at J, with 9 bases between the two ends. Written as DNA, the CDR3 is TGCAGCGTTGCAGGGGAAGGCAATCAGCCCCAGCATTTT. Translating it yields CSVAGEGNQPQHF.